This passage covers 30 T cell receptor beta chains from one sample sequenced in a study of T cells in Graves' hyperthyroidism and ophthalmopathy. RNA transcripts yielded amplified TCR beta CDR3 regions. The HTBI primer set drove a first-round RT-PCR of the TCR CDR3. Each CDR3 protein gets one entry after TCRdb re-called the multiplex PCR reads with MiXCR. The sample carries some 600,000 distinct CDR3 sequences, roughly 50% recorded once. Specimen: peripheral blood or thyroid tissue (not recorded which). These receptors were obtained from a woman younger than 35 with Graves' hyperthyroidism.

V usage is TRBV2 and J usage is TRBJ1-2; no reliable D call. The germline CDR1 and CDR2 sequences are SNHLY and FYNNEI. V was trimmed by 5 bases and J by 3 bases, leaving 19 bases between them. There are 16 residues in the CDR3. As DNA, the CDR3 is TGTGCCAGCAGTTACTCGAAGGCAGTCGGGGACTATGGCTACACCTTC. Translated, it gives CASSYSKAVGDYGYTF.

This clonotype occurred many times. V is TRBV2 and J is TRBJ2-7, with 9 bases lining up with TRBD1. Germline values: CDR1 SNHLY, CDR2 FYNNEI. The CDR3 runs 14 residues. V shed 6 bases and J 4 bases; nucleotides not matched to a gene: 7. CDR3 amino acids: CASRTGTGKYEQYF. The CDR3 bases are TGTGCCAGCAGGACCGGGACAGGGAAATACGAGCAGTACTTC.

This clonotype was observed a few times. This chain links TRBV19 with TRBJ2-7, with no clear D. The CDR3 contains 14 residues. Germline CDR1 is LNHDA and CDR2 is SQIVND (reference sequence). Deletions cut 1 base from V and 5 bases from J, with 12 bases between. CDR3 sequence reads: CASSIVNLWNEQYF. In DNA form, the CDR3 reads TGTGCCAGTAGTATAGTGAATCTCTGGAACGAGCAGTACTTC. Using reference TRBV19 and TRBJ2-7 for the parts outside the CDR3, the full variable domain is DGGITQSPKYLFRKEGQNVTLSCEQNLNHDAMYWYRQDPGQGLRLIYYSQIVNDFQKGDIAEGYSVSREKKESFPLTVTSAQKNPTAFYLCASSIVNLWNEQYFGPGTRLTVT.

In this sample, this clonotype turned up a few times. The chain is built from TRBV7-2 and TRBJ2-1, with D unclear. CDR1 and CDR2 (germline): SGHTA, FQGNSA. CDR3 length equals 12 residues. The V and J ends lost 1 base and 6 bases respectively, with 4 bases between them. CDR3 in amino acids: CASSLGANEQFF. The CDR3 nucleotides read TGTGCCAGCAGCTTAGGGGCCAATGAGCAGTTCTTC.

This chain links TRBV3-1 with TRBJ2-5; D call uncertain. The length of the CDR3 is 15 residues. V was pared by 0 bases and J by 7 bases, with 15 bases between. Germline V gives CDR1 LGHDT, CDR2 YNNKEL (reference sequence). As DNA, the CDR3 is TGTGCCAGCAGCCAAGATCGGCGAAGAAGATCGACCCAGTACTTC. This translates into CASSQDRRRRSTQYF.

The chain carries TRBV2 and TRBJ2-7, with 7 nucleotides matching TRBD1. The J segment lost 7 bases and the V segment lost 3 bases, leaving 9 bases of the junction unmatched. The CDR3 consists of 14 residues. From germline, CDR1 is SNHLY and CDR2 FYNNEI. The CDR3 reads CASSEQTGIREQYF. The CDR3 nucleotides are TGTGCCAGCAGTGAGCAGACAGGGATTCGGGAGCAGTACTTC.

The rearrangement joins TRBV2 to TRBJ1-6; D is unresolved. The CDR3 extends over 16 amino acids. The V end was cut by 4 bases, the J end by 10 bases, with 20 bases between. The germline CDR1 and CDR2 sequences are SNHLY and FYNNEI. CDR3 bases: TGTGCCAGCAGTGCTGGAGATCGCCCAGAGGCATCACCCCTCCACTTT. Translation: CASSAGDRPEASPLHF.

This clonotype was detected a few times. A much larger clone is a single base away; this may be a read error. V gene TRBV6-4 combines with J gene TRBJ1-4; 9 bases align to TRBD1. CDR1 is MRHNA, CDR2 SNTAGT, per germline. The J segment lost 4 bases and the V segment lost 3 bases, leaving 3 bases of the junction unmatched. The CDR3 has 15 residues. The CDR3 region has the DNA TGTGCCAGCAGTGAGCCGGACAGGGGTAATGAAAAACTGTTTTTT. Its translation: CASSEPDRGNEKLFF.

There are many counts of this clonotype. The V and J genes are TRBV19 and TRBJ1-5; D is ambiguous. The CDR3 contains 12 residues. Trimming pared 1 base from V and 6 bases from J, leaving 4 bases between. The germline V gene has CDR1 LNHDA and CDR2 SQIVND (reference sequence). CDR3 loop: CASSIGVQPQHF. In DNA form, the CDR3 reads TGTGCCAGTAGTATAGGGGTTCAGCCCCAGCATTTT. Complete variable domain (other parts from reference TRBV19 and TRBJ1-5): DGGITQSPKYLFRKEGQNVTLSCEQNLNHDAMYWYRQDPGQGLRLIYYSQIVNDFQKGDIAEGYSVSREKKESFPLTVTSAQKNPTAFYLCASSIGVQPQHFGDGTRLSIL.

The chain combines TRBV7-2 with TRBJ1-2; 8 nucleotides align to TRBD1. CDR3 length equals 16 residues. Germline lookup yields CDR1 SGHTA and CDR2 FQGNSA. The J segment lost 6 bases and the V segment lost 4 bases, leaving 13 bases of the junction unmatched. The CDR3 loop is CASSSGNWTGIDGYTF. CDR3 nucleotide sequence: TGTGCCAGCAGCTCGGGGAATTGGACAGGGATAGATGGCTACACCTTC.

This clonotype came up a few times. This chain uses TRBV2 with TRBJ2-7; TRBD2 matches 9 bases. J gave up 5 bases and V 4 bases, and 6 bases lay outside the gene matches. The CDR3 has 14 residues. The germline gives CDR1 SNHLY, CDR2 FYNNEI. The CDR3 nucleotides are TGTGCCAGCAGTGGGGCTAGCGGGAAGGACGAGCAGTACTTC. Protein product: CASSGASGKDEQYF.

To note about this clonotype: A much larger clone differs by one base, so this may be a read error. The gene calls are TRBV15 and TRBJ2-5; 9 bases map to TRBD2. J was trimmed by 5 bases and V by 0 bases; bases with no gene match: 7. CDR1 and CDR2 from the germline V gene are LNHNV and YYDKDF (reference sequence). The CDR3 is made up of 16 amino acids. The CDR3 protein is CATSREASGTWETQYF. The CDR3 DNA reads as TGTGCCACCAGCAGAGAGGCTAGCGGGACTTGGGAGACCCAGTACTTC.

V and J are TRBV7-2 and TRBJ1-2; D might be TRBD1 (5 bases). Trimming removed 1 base at V and 8 bases at J, with 17 bases between. The CDR3 covers 15 residues. The V gene's germline CDR1 is SGHTA and CDR2 FQGNSA. The CDR3 protein is CASSLDAGGEWGYTF. CDR3 DNA: TGTGCCAGCAGCTTAGACGCGGGGGGGGAATGGGGCTACACCTTC.

This chain joins TRBV11-2 and TRBJ2-2; D gene uncertain. Trimming pared 4 bases from V and 3 bases from J, leaving 15 bases between. The CDR3 is 16 residues long. CDR1 is SGHAT and CDR2 is FQNNGV in the germline V gene. The CDR3 nucleotides are TGTGCCAGCAGCTCCCTACCGCTGGACGACACCGGGGAGCTGTTTTTT. This codes for CASSSLPLDDTGELFF.

The chain has TRBV7-9 and TRBJ1-2; maybe TRBD1 (6 bases). Deletions cut 8 bases from V and 6 bases from J, with 13 bases between. Germline CDR1 is SEHNR and CDR2 is FQNEAQ (reference sequence). The CDR3 is made up of 12 amino acids. The CDR3 coding sequence is TGTGCCAGCGCCTACGGGGGCGATGGCTACACCTTC. Protein: CASAYGGDGYTF.

V gene TRBV6-1 combines with J gene TRBJ1-1; D uncertain. Germline V CDR1 and CDR2: MNHNS, SASEGT. The CDR3 consists of 14 residues. Trimming shortened V by 0 bases and J by 1 base, and 6 bases separated the two germline ends. This CDR3 reads CASSEAAANTEAFF. The CDR3, as DNA: TGTGCCAGCAGTGAAGCGGCGGCGAACACTGAAGCTTTCTTT.

V gene TRBV9 combines with J gene TRBJ2-6; D gene ambiguous. V dropped 4 bases and J dropped 4 bases, with 12 bases sitting between them. Germline CDR1 and CDR2: SGDLS and YYNGEE. This CDR3 has 15 amino acids. CDR3 sequence: CASSQGEDGANVLTF. CDR3 DNA: TGTGCCAGCAGCCAAGGAGAGGACGGGGCCAACGTCCTGACTTTC.

This clonotype has only a few counts. The V call is TRBV20-1, the J call TRBJ1-1, with D maybe TRBD1 (5 bases). Trimming took off 0 bases at V and 5 bases at J, with 16 bases between the two ends. Germline CDR1 is DFQATT and CDR2 is SNEGSKA (reference sequence). The CDR3 sequence is 15 residues long. In DNA form, the CDR3 reads TGCAGTGCTAGAGATCCTCATGGGGGGTATACTGAAGCTTTCTTT. Amino acid sequence: CSARDPHGGYTEAFF.

The J gene is TRBJ2-5, the V gene TRBV6-5; 8 bases line up with TRBD1. The V segment lost 4 bases and the J segment 4 bases; nucleotides outside the gene matches: 5. Looked up from germline, CDR1 is MNHEY and CDR2 is SVGAGI. This CDR3 region has 14 residues. The CDR3, as DNA: TGTGCCAGCAGTTCCGGACAGGGAGCAGAGACCCAGTACTTC. Translation gives CASSSGQGAETQYF.

About this clonotype: Its ends do not fully match the called genes, so a read error is possible. The rearrangement joins TRBV24-1 to TRBJ1-4; 10 nucleotides agree with TRBD1. Germline-derived CDR1 and CDR2 are KGHDR and SFDVKD. The CDR3 is 15 amino acids. In DNA form, the CDR3 reads TGTGCCAGCAGTGAAACGACAGGGGGCTTTGGAAAACTGTTTTTT. It codes for CASSETTGGFGKLFF.

In this sample, this clonotype turned up a few times. The junction shows a germline mismatch at one end, possibly a read error. The V gene is TRBV10-3, the J gene TRBJ2-7; D perhaps matches TRBD1 (6 bases). From germline, CDR1 is ENHRY and CDR2 SYGVKD. The CDR3 contains 14 residues. In DNA form, the CDR3 reads TGTGCCAGCAGTCGCCGGGACATTGACTACGAGCAGTACTTC. Encoded protein: CASSRRDIDYEQYF.

The rearrangement joins TRBV15 to TRBJ2-5; 7 nucleotides match TRBD1. Germline loops: CDR1 LNHNV, CDR2 YYDKDF (reference sequence). The junction had 2 bases not matched to a gene; V was cut back by 2 bases and J by 5 bases. The CDR3 sequence is 13 residues long. This CDR3 reads CATSRRGLETQYF. The CDR3, as DNA: TGTGCCACCAGCAGAAGGGGGCTCGAGACCCAGTACTTC.

There are a few counts of this clonotype. This chain links TRBV19 with TRBJ2-2; 10 nucleotides line up with TRBD2. The germline V gene has CDR1 LNHDA and CDR2 SQIVND (reference sequence). CDR3 length equals 13 residues. J lost 7 bases, V lost 9 bases, and 5 bases had no gene match. This chain's CDR3 is CARSAGGFGELFF. CDR3 sequence (DNA): TGTGCCAGATCAGCGGGAGGGTTCGGGGAGCTGTTTTTT.

In DNA, the CDR3 is TGCAGTGCCATCACGGACAGGGGGGGCACTGAAGCTTTCTTT. As protein: CSAITDRGGTEAFF. V usage is TRBV20-1 and J usage is TRBJ1-1; 10 bases match TRBD1. This CDR3 comprises 14 residues. CDR1 and CDR2 from the germline V gene are DFQATT and SNEGSKA (reference sequence). The trim removed 6 bases at V and 4 bases at J, leaving 8 bases unmatched.

V usage is TRBV10-3 and J usage is TRBJ1-5; D might be TRBD1 (6 bases). The CDR3 is 14 residues long. In germline, CDR1 is ENHRY, CDR2 SYGVKD. V lost 4 bases and J lost 6, with 13 bases in between. As DNA, the CDR3 is TGTGCCATCAGTGCGTTATGGGGGGCTCAGCCCCAGCATTTT. The encoded protein is CAISALWGAQPQHF.

The chain combines TRBV20-1 with TRBJ2-7; 13 bases line up with TRBD2. V trimming: 6 bases; J trimming: 5 bases; junction bases outside the gene matches: 10. CDR1 is DFQATT and CDR2 is SNEGSKA in the germline V gene (reference sequence). The CDR3 runs to 15 residues. The CDR3 sequence: CSAVITSGRAHEQYF. The CDR3 nucleotides are TGCAGTGCCGTCATCACTAGCGGGAGGGCCCACGAGCAGTACTTC.

In regard to this clonotype: Sequence at one end of the junction differs from germline and may be a read error. The V call is TRBV10-3, the J call TRBJ1-6; D remains ambiguous. CDR1 ENHRY and CDR2 SYGVKD come from the germline V gene. The CDR3 is 13 residues long. CDR3 amino acids: CASSGDMDSPLHF. The DNA for the CDR3 is TGTGCCAGCAGTGGGGATATGGATTCACCCCTCCACTTT.

This clonotype was seen more than once but under ten times. This chain uses TRBV2 with TRBJ2-7; D is uncertain. The CDR3 covers 15 residues. V was cut by 6 bases and J by 2 bases, with 17 bases left in between. CDR1 is SNHLY and CDR2 is FYNNEI in the germline V gene. The CDR3 reads CASSPRRIIPYEQYF. The CDR3 DNA follows: TGTGCCAGCAGCCCTCGACGAATAATCCCCTACGAGCAGTACTTC.

This clonotype has a handful of counts. This rearrangement joins TRBV9 to TRBJ2-7; D possibly corresponds to TRBD1 (7 bases). Germline V lookup: CDR1 SGDLS, CDR2 YYNGEE. The CDR3 has 15 residues. V was pared by 4 bases and J by 5 bases, with 19 bases between. This CDR3 reads CASSQGAGGIDEQYF. As DNA, the CDR3 is TGTGCCAGCAGCCAAGGGGCAGGGGGGATCGACGAGCAGTACTTC. Filled out from reference TRBV9 and TRBJ2-7, the complete variable domain reads DSGVTQTPKHLITATGQRVTLRCSPRSGDLSVYWYQQSLDQGLQFLIQYYNGEERAKGNILERFSAQQFPDLHSELNLSSLELGDSALYFCASSQGAGGIDEQYFGPGTRLTVT.

The chain joins TRBV19 to TRBJ1-1; maybe TRBD1 (6 bases). Trimming left V 5 bases short and J 3 bases short, with 16 bases between. The CDR3 is 15 residues long. The germline V gene has CDR1 LNHDA and CDR2 SQIVND (reference sequence). The CDR3 DNA is TGTGCCAGTAGTCTCCAGGGACATGGCTACACTGAAGCTTTCTTT. Translated, it gives CASSLQGHGYTEAFF.